The 14 T cell receptor beta chains given below trace back to one sample, sequenced in a study of post-analysis software for immune sequencing data. Findings of the study overall: Higher frequency in patients than in controls was seen for five TRBV segments, with TRBV5-6, TRBV5-1 and TRBV20-1 among them.

Their cognate antigens are unknown. The TCR beta cDNA libraries contained unique molecular identifiers. Via MiXCR, TCRdb re-called the PCR reads, giving one row per CDR3 protein. The table records roughly 870,000 distinct CDR3 sequences, approximately 50% of them present only once. Source material: blood. These receptors all come from a girl aged 10 to 17 with multiple sclerosis.

This clonotype was detected a few times. This rearrangement joins TRBV12-3 or TRBV12-4 to TRBJ2-7; D ambiguous. The V end was cut by 5 bases, the J end by 2 bases, with 10 bases between. The CDR3 is 13 amino acids. The CDR3 region is CASSLHDPYEQYF. The CDR3 DNA reads TGTGCCAGCAGTCTCCATGACCCCTACGAGCAGTACTTC.

This rearrangement joins TRBV5-1 to TRBJ2-1, with 11 bases lining up with TRBD2. V lost 5 bases to trimming and J lost 4 bases; unmatched junction nucleotides: 8. This CDR3 has 16 residues. Germline V gene data show CDR1 as SGHRS and CDR2 as YFSETQ. The CDR3 coding sequence is TGCGCCAGCAGAGATGGGACTAGCGGATTATACAATGAGCAGTTCTTC. Amino acids: CASRDGTSGLYNEQFF.

V and J are TRBV15 and TRBJ2-1; the D is unclear. Germline CDR1 reads LNHNV; CDR2 reads YYDKDF (reference sequence). V was clipped by 1 base and J by 6 bases, with 1 base between them. The CDR3 has 11 amino acids. CDR3 residues: CATSRVNEQFF. The CDR3 DNA reads TGTGCCACCAGCAGAGTCAATGAGCAGTTCTTC.

The chain links TRBV5-1 to TRBJ1-1; the D is unclear. V was shortened by 3 bases and J by 1 base, with 10 bases between the two germline ends. CDR1 and CDR2 from the germline V gene are SGHRS and YFSETQ. This CDR3 comprises 14 residues. The chain's CDR3 is CASSSGNWNTEAFF. DNA for the CDR3: TGCGCCAGCAGCTCGGGGAACTGGAACACTGAAGCTTTCTTT. The whole variable domain, remainder taken from reference TRBV5-1 and TRBJ1-1, is KAGVTQTPRYLIKTRGQQVTLSCSPISGHRSVSWYQQTPGQGLQFLFEYFSETQRNKGNFPGRFSGRQFSNSRSEMNVSTLELGDSALYLCASSSGNWNTEAFFGQGTRLTVV.

This sequence joins TRBV2 and TRBJ2-3; 13 nucleotides agree with TRBD2. The V segment lost 2 bases and the J segment 5 bases; nucleotides outside the gene matches: 19. Germline CDR1 reads SNHLY; CDR2 reads FYNNEI. The length of the CDR3 is 21 residues. As DNA, the CDR3 is TGTGCCAGCAGTGAATTGGTCAGGGCGGTCACTAGCGGGAGGGCCCGAGATACGCAGTATTTT. This sequence encodes CASSELVRAVTSGRARDTQYF.

In this sample, this clonotype turned up once. CDR3 DNA: TGCAGCGTTGGGGGAGTCCGGGACAGGGTGCCGGAGACCCAGTACTTC. Translated, it gives CSVGGVRDRVPETQYF. The chain combines TRBV29-1 with TRBJ2-5; 9 bases are a match to TRBD1. Germline V gene sequence: CDR1 SQVTM, CDR2 ANQGSEA. J gave up 5 bases and V 4 bases, and 14 bases lay outside the gene matches. The CDR3 spans 16 residues.

This clonotype was observed a handful of times. This chain links TRBV10-3 with TRBJ2-5, with D hard to call. Germline V lookup: CDR1 ENHRY, CDR2 SYGVKD. This CDR3 spans 14 amino acids. Trimming shortened V by 4 bases and J by 0 bases, and 9 bases separated the two germline ends. CDR3 in amino acids: CAISGTSYQETQYF. The CDR3 DNA reads as TGTGCCATCAGTGGGACCTCGTACCAAGAGACCCAGTACTTC.

The chain is built from TRBV9 and TRBJ1-2; D is unclear. Trimming stripped 0 bases from V and 4 bases from J, with 13 bases between. The length of the CDR3 is 15 residues. The germline V gene has CDR1 SGDLS and CDR2 YYNGEE. The CDR3 protein is CASSVAREGFYGYTF. CDR3 DNA: TGTGCCAGCAGCGTAGCACGCGAGGGATTCTATGGCTACACCTTC.

Notes on this clonotype: At one end, the junction sequence differs from germline, possibly due to a read error. The chain uses TRBV18 and TRBJ2-5; 7 bases match TRBD2. Looked up from germline, CDR1 is KGHSH and CDR2 is LQKENI. This CDR3 region has 14 residues. CDR3 sequence: CASSPQRDQEAQYF. The CDR3, as DNA: TGTGCCAGCTCACCTCAGCGGGACCAAGAGGCCCAGTACTTC.

The gene calls are TRBV20-1 and TRBJ2-3; perhaps TRBD2 as D (5 bases). CDR1 DFQATT and CDR2 SNEGSKA come from the germline V gene (reference sequence). V lost 2 bases to trimming and J lost 2 bases, with 23 bases between them. The CDR3 sequence is 18 residues long. The CDR3, as DNA: TGCAGTGCTAGAAGTCCCTGGGGAGCAACTAGTTCCACAGATACGCAGTATTTT. This sequence encodes CSARSPWGATSSTDTQYF.

This clonotype has more than one count but fewer than ten. The chain is built from TRBV6-5 and TRBJ2-4; D unresolved. The V and J ends lost 10 bases and 7 bases respectively, with 17 bases between them. Germline CDR1 is MNHEY and CDR2 is SVGAGI. This CDR3 comprises 13 residues. CDR3 residues: CATKGLSGNIQYF. The CDR3 nucleotides read TGTGCCACAAAGGGCCTTTCCGGGAACATTCAGTACTTC.

The chain couples TRBV4-1 to TRBJ2-3; D uncertain. CDR1 is MGHRA and CDR2 is YSYEKL in the germline V gene. V was cut by 4 bases and J by 6 bases, with 11 bases left in between. The CDR3 runs 13 residues. CDR3 protein: CASSLFPTDTQYF. The CDR3 DNA reads as TGCGCCAGCAGCCTTTTCCCCACTGATACGCAGTATTTT.

The CDR3 sequence: CASSLEPSWVETQYF. The CDR3 nucleotides are TGCGCCAGCAGCTTGGAGCCCTCCTGGGTGGAGACCCAGTACTTC. The chain employs TRBV5-1 and TRBJ2-5; D ambiguous. The CDR3 covers 15 residues. Germline lookup yields CDR1 SGHRS and CDR2 YFSETQ. V was clipped by 0 bases and J by 5 bases, with 14 bases between them. The entire variable domain, with the rest obtained from reference TRBV5-1 and TRBJ2-5, is as follows: KAGVTQTPRYLIKTRGQQVTLSCSPISGHRSVSWYQQTPGQGLQFLFEYFSETQRNKGNFPGRFSGRQFSNSRSEMNVSTLELGDSALYLCASSLEPSWVETQYFGPGTRLLVL.

J is TRBJ2-1 and V is TRBV7-2; perhaps TRBD2 as D (6 bases). Germline-derived CDR1 and CDR2 are SGHTA and FQGNSA. This CDR3 spans 14 amino acids. Deletions cut 1 base from V and 5 bases from J, with 9 bases between. CDR3: CASSLEEGNNEQFF. Here the CDR3 DNA reads TGTGCCAGCAGCTTAGAGGAGGGAAACAATGAGCAGTTCTTC.